A selection of T cell receptor beta chains follows, all from one sample in a study of T cells in Graves' hyperthyroidism and ophthalmopathy. TCRdb called the multiplex PCR reads again in MiXCR, with one record for every CDR3 protein. The profile shows around 600,000 distinct CDR3 sequences, approximately 15% of them singletons. The sample was blood. The receptors come from a middle-aged woman with Graves' ophthalmopathy. CDR3s leave out the opening cysteine and the closing phenylalanine or tryptophan. The size field is filled for only some rows; it gives once, few, many or a size class.

J gene	CDR3 length	V gene	clone size	CDR3 protein
TRBJ2-2	14	TRBV7-9	-	ASIVRGSSYTGELF
TRBJ1-2	16	TRBV12-3/TRBV12-4	few	ASSSYRGQGLVNYGYT
TRBJ1-1	13	TRBV11-1	many	ASSLVRGKNTEAF
TRBJ2-2	14	TRBV7-3	many	ASSLLGTGNTGELF
TRBJ1-2	13	TRBV11-2	-	ASSLDVASNYGYT
TRBJ1-3	13	TRBV18	many	ASSPLDTAGNTIY
TRBJ2-3	13	TRBV7-2	once	ASSLARRYTDTQY
TRBJ1-5	11	TRBV7-2	-	ASSSVSYQPQH
TRBJ1-1	13	TRBV20-1	many	SARPRSGLLTEAF
TRBJ2-7	15	TRBV5-6	-	ASSLGFGAGGTYEQY
TRBJ2-3	12	TRBV2	many	ASTIAVSADTQY
TRBJ2-2	15	TRBV12-3/TRBV12-4	few	ASSPGGVIANTGELF
TRBJ2-7	14	TRBV30	many	AWSVRTSGLPYEQY
TRBJ2-2	14	TRBV19	once	ASSPYRQGATGELF
TRBJ1-2	14	TRBV28	many	ASRRDRGLPLYGYT
TRBJ2-7	14	TRBV4-1	-	ASSHSSTGAPYEQY
TRBJ2-3	13	TRBV6-1	-	ASRGQALSTDTQY
TRBJ2-1	12	TRBV4-1	-	ASSLRVRYNEQF
TRBJ2-5	12	TRBV20-1	many	SAIPGPERETQY
TRBJ2-5	15	TRBV30	few	AWSKASGGWYQETQY
TRBJ1-5	13	TRBV2	-	ASSEAGNSNQPQH
TRBJ2-5	11	TRBV2	few	ASSREYQETQY
TRBJ2-7	13	TRBV7-9	many	ASSKTSGDFYEQY
TRBJ1-3	16	TRBV5-6	-	ASSSSPFTGLSGNTIY
TRBJ1-2	11	TRBV28	many	ASSFGGAGGYT
TRBJ1-1	9	TRBV20-1	many	SATPSPEAF
TRBJ2-3	14	TRBV29-1	many	SVERTSASSTDTQY
TRBJ1-1	11	TRBV10-3	-	ATQGDLNTEAF
TRBJ2-1	14	TRBV3-1	-	ASNDGGQMIYNEQF
TRBJ1-5	12	TRBV12-3/TRBV12-4	-	ASSLEAINQPQH
TRBJ2-7	16	TRBV5-1	few	ASSLVPVSGNYIYEQY
TRBJ1-1	12	TRBV29-1	many	SVAQQGENTEAF
TRBJ1-6	13	TRBV2	many	ASSERLIYNSPLH
TRBJ1-1	12	TRBV7-3	many	ASSAGTGATEAF
TRBJ2-5	13	TRBV18	many	ASSPPGQGYKTQY
TRBJ2-1	10	TRBV6-1	-	ASSEAQVEQF
TRBJ2-7	13	TRBV5-1	many	ASSLRRQGRDEQY
TRBJ1-2	12	TRBV3-1	-	ASSLAGLGGGYT
TRBJ2-7	12	TRBV20-1	many	SANSGSLSYEQY
TRBJ2-3	14	TRBV11-2	few	ASSRQGLERTDTQY
TRBJ2-7	11	TRBV20-1	-	SARGGASYEQY